These 25 T cell receptor beta chains share one sample of origin, sequenced in a study of blood T cell repertoires in COVID-19. Clones were sequenced by immunoSEQ multiplex PCR, and TCRdb holds only the in-frame ones, with some missing. The sample yields approximately 320,000 clones, 87% seen once. The sample consisted of PBMCs or T cells enriched from blood (not recorded which). These receptors were taken from a woman aged 18-35 years who had recovered from COVID-19.

This chain links TRBV19 with TRBJ1-5; D might be TRBD1 (5 bases). The V gene's germline CDR1 is LNHDA and CDR2 SQIVND (reference sequence). The CDR3 is 16 residues long. Trimming shortened V by 5 bases and J by 4 bases, and 18 bases separated the two germline ends. CDR3 in DNA: TGTGCCAGTAGTCCCCCACCGACAGTCTTTAATCAGCCCCAGCATTTT. Translating it yields CASSPPPTVFNQPQHF.

V gene TRBV7-2 combines with J gene TRBJ2-5; TRBD1 matches 7 bases. V lost 6 bases and J lost 6; bases outside the gene matches: 7. This CDR3 contains 13 residues. CDR1 is SGHTA and CDR2 is FQGNSA in the germline V gene. DNA of the CDR3: TGTGCCAGCAGTAACAGGGGATTGAAGACCCAGTACTTC. It encodes CASSNRGLKTQYF.

The chain is built from TRBV19 and TRBJ1-5, with TRBD1 matching over 7 bases. The trim removed 7 bases at V and 7 bases at J, leaving 7 bases unmatched. Germline lookup yields CDR1 LNHDA and CDR2 SQIVND (reference sequence). The CDR3 loop spans 13 amino acids. Written as DNA, the CDR3 is TGTGCCAGTACCCACAACAGGGGACAGCCCCAGCATTTT. Translation gives CASTHNRGQPQHF.

This chain joins TRBV9 and TRBJ2-5, with 11 bases identical to TRBD2. Germline lookup yields CDR1 SGDLS and CDR2 YYNGEE. V gave up 2 bases and J gave up 1 base; unmatched junction bases: 4. The CDR3 covers 16 residues. CDR3 DNA sequence: TGTGCCAGCAGCGTGCTTAGCGGGAGGGCCCAAGAGACCCAGTACTTC. Its translation is CASSVLSGRAQETQYF.

The chain couples TRBV29-1 to TRBJ2-3; D call uncertain. This CDR3 has 13 residues. Germline CDR1 and CDR2: SQVTM and ANQGSEA. V dropped 3 bases and J dropped 0 bases, with 7 bases sitting between them. This chain's CDR3 is CSVERGSTDTQYF. CDR3 bases: TGCAGCGTTGAGAGAGGTAGCACAGATACGCAGTATTTT.

This rearrangement joins TRBV2 to TRBJ2-5; a weak D match, TRBD1 (7 bases). This CDR3 is 14 amino acids long. The V end was cut by 5 bases, the J end by 5 bases, with 15 bases between. From germline, CDR1 is SNHLY and CDR2 FYNNEI. CDR3 sequence reads: CASSPPGGGETQYF. The CDR3 DNA sequence: TGTGCCAGCAGTCCCCCCGGAGGGGGCGAGACCCAGTACTTC.

Only one count was recorded for this clone. This chain links TRBV21-1 with TRBJ1-4; TRBD1, as called in the table, went unchecked against the DNA. TRBV21-1 is flagged as a pseudogene. This CDR3 comprises 15 residues. CDR3 residues: CASSKDKGGREKLFF. Here the CDR3 DNA reads TGTGCCAGCAGCAAAGATAAAGGGGGCCGTGAAAAACTGTTTTTT.

The chain has TRBV7-2 and TRBJ1-5, with 8 bases aligning to TRBD1. V lost 4 bases, J lost 6 bases, and 11 bases stayed unmatched. This CDR3 has 16 amino acids. Germline lookup yields CDR1 SGHTA and CDR2 FQGNSA. The DNA of the CDR3 is TGTGCCAGCAGCTCCTCGACAGGGGCCCTCGGTCAGCCCCAGCATTTT. This translates into CASSSSTGALGQPQHF.

The rearrangement uses TRBV28 and TRBJ1-5; D unresolved. Germline CDR1 is MDHEN and CDR2 is SYDVKM. Trimming removed 8 bases from V and 2 bases from J, with 13 bases in between. The CDR3 has 14 residues. The CDR3 spells CASGFSEGNQPQHF. For the CDR3, the DNA is TGTGCCAGCGGGTTTTCAGAGGGCAATCAGCCCCAGCATTTT. The entire variable domain, with the rest obtained from reference TRBV28 and TRBJ1-5, is as follows: DVKVTQSSRYLVKRTGEKVFLECVQDMDHENMFWYRQDPGLGLRLIYFSYDVKMKEKGDIPEGYSVSREKKERFSLILESASTNQTSMYLCASGFSEGNQPQHFGDGTRLSIL.

The V call is TRBV28, the J call TRBJ1-2; D is perhaps TRBD1 (5 bases). Looked up from germline, CDR1 is MDHEN and CDR2 is SYDVKM. V lost 5 bases and J 4 bases, leaving 17 bases between the germline ends. The CDR3 covers 15 residues. The CDR3 loop reads CASSPGHLRVYGYTF. The CDR3 DNA reads as TGTGCCAGCAGTCCCGGACACCTTAGAGTCTATGGCTACACCTTC.

The rearrangement links TRBV30 to TRBJ1-2; TRBD1 agrees at 7 bases. Unmatched junction bases numbered 14, after V lost 3 bases and J lost 4 bases. This CDR3 is 16 amino acids long. Germline loops: CDR1 GTSNPN, CDR2 SVGIG (reference sequence). The CDR3 coding sequence is TGTGCCTGGAGCGATCTAGTACCACAGGGGATCTATGGCTACACCTTC. This sequence encodes CAWSDLVPQGIYGYTF.

This sequence joins TRBV3-1 (or the pseudogene TRBV3-2) and TRBJ1-6, with a tentative D call TRBD1 (6 bases). The germline V gene encodes CDR1 LGHDT and CDR2 YNNKEL (reference sequence). The CDR3 length is 14 residues. The V end lost 5 bases, the J end lost 3 bases, and 8 bases lay between the germline ends. In DNA, the CDR3 is TGTGCCAGCAGCGGGGGCATCTATAATTCACCCCTCCACTTT. This translates into CASSGGIYNSPLHF.

This clone was seen a few times. V gene TRBV3-1 (or the pseudogene TRBV3-2) combines with J gene TRBJ1-1, with D tentatively TRBD1 (5 bases). This CDR3 comprises 15 residues. Looked up from germline, CDR1 is LGHDT and CDR2 is YNNKEL (reference sequence). V lost 1 base, J lost 1 base, and 10 bases lay in between. As DNA, the CDR3 is TGTGCCAGCAGCCAAGGCCTCAGGGAGAACACTGAAGCTTTCTTT. Translation: CASSQGLRENTEAFF.

The V gene is TRBV27, the J gene TRBJ2-3; tentative D call: TRBD2 (6 bases). V lost 2 bases and J lost 2, with 11 bases in between. The CDR3 is made up of 15 amino acids. From germline, CDR1 is MNHEY and CDR2 SMNVEV (reference sequence). CDR3 DNA: TGTGCCAGCAGTTTACCAGGACTATCCACAGATACGCAGTATTTT. This codes for CASSLPGLSTDTQYF.

This chain connects TRBV7-6 to TRBJ2-2; perhaps TRBD2 as D (5 bases). This CDR3 spans 15 amino acids. The germline V and J ends were trimmed by 3 bases and 2 bases, with 10 bases remaining between them. Germline V CDR1 and CDR2: SGHVS, FNYEAQ. The CDR3, as DNA: TGTGCCAGCAGCTTGGTGTCGGGAAACACCGGGGAGCTGTTTTTT. Protein sequence: CASSLVSGNTGELFF. Variable domain in full (rest from reference TRBV7-6 and TRBJ2-2): GAGVSQSPRYKVTKRGQDVALRCDPISGHVSLYWYRQALGQGPEFLTYFNYEAQQDKSGLPNDRFSAERPEGSISTLTIQRTEQRDSAMYRCASSLVSGNTGELFFGEGSRLTVL.

This rearrangement joins TRBV6-5 to TRBJ2-3, with TRBD2 matching over 11 bases. The CDR3 is made up of 14 amino acids. The junction had 4 bases not matched to a gene; V was cut back by 6 bases and J by 5 bases. CDR1 and CDR2 (germline): MNHEY, SVGAGI. DNA for the CDR3: TGTGCCAGCAGGGATAGCGGGGGGGGAGATACGCAGTATTTT. It specifies CASRDSGGGDTQYF.

This CDR3 reads CASSPLRTNEKLFF. CDR3 nucleotide sequence: TGTGCCAGCAGCCCGTTGAGGACTAATGAAAAACTGTTTTTT. The V gene is TRBV6-5, the J gene TRBJ1-4; D is uncertain. This CDR3 is 14 amino acids long. The V and J ends lost 6 bases and 2 bases respectively, with 10 bases between them. CDR1 and CDR2 from the germline V gene are MNHEY and SVGAGI.

The chain recombines TRBV7-9 with TRBJ2-2; 8 bases fit TRBD1. After removal of 2 bases from V and 4 bases from J, the junction contained 6 bases not matched to a gene. This CDR3 is built from 16 residues. Germline lookup yields CDR1 SEHNR and CDR2 FQNEAQ (reference sequence). The CDR3 here is CASSLRTGTSTGELFF. The CDR3 region has the DNA TGTGCCAGCAGCTTAAGGACAGGGACATCCACCGGGGAGCTGTTTTTT.

The chain has TRBV7-2 and TRBJ1-5, with TRBD1 identical over 8 bases. V shed 0 bases and J 1 base; nucleotides not matched to a gene: 11. The V gene's germline CDR1 is SGHTA and CDR2 FQGNSA. The CDR3 has 19 residues. CDR3 amino acids: CASSLASSRGQGSNQPQHF. The CDR3, as DNA: TGTGCCAGCAGCTTAGCATCCAGCAGGGGGCAGGGAAGCAATCAGCCCCAGCATTTT.

For the CDR3, the DNA is TGTGCCAGCAGCTTGAAAACAGGGGGCGGCCCGAACACTGAAGCTTTCTTT. Protein sequence: CASSLKTGGGPNTEAFF. The chain recombines TRBV7-3 with TRBJ1-1, with 9 bases aligning to TRBD1. Germline trimming cut 3 bases from V and 1 base from J; bases unmatched to any gene: 9. Germline V CDR1 and CDR2: SGHTA, FQGTGA. This CDR3 contains 17 residues.

The chain is built from TRBV27 and TRBJ2-5; 10 bases line up with TRBD2. V shed 6 bases, J shed 4 bases, and the junction held 5 bases outside the gene matches. Germline CDR1 and CDR2: MNHEY and SMNVEV (reference sequence). This CDR3 has 14 amino acids. CDR3 residues: CASRSAGGRETQYF. The CDR3, as DNA: TGTGCCAGCAGATCAGCGGGGGGGAGAGAGACCCAGTACTTC.

The rearrangement links TRBV4-3 to TRBJ1-2; TRBD1 aligns across 7 bases. Germline V gives CDR1 LGHNA, CDR2 YSLEER. This CDR3 region has 16 residues. The V and J ends lost 3 bases and 3 bases, in that order; junction bases with no gene match: 10. The CDR3 reads CASSQGGRDSHYGYTF. Here the CDR3 DNA reads TGCGCCAGCAGCCAGGGGGGCCGGGACAGCCACTATGGCTACACCTTC.

The chain carries TRBV4-1 and TRBJ2-3, with D tentatively TRBD2 (5 bases). The CDR3 runs to 16 residues. Looked up from germline, CDR1 is MGHRA and CDR2 is YSYEKL. V was shortened by 4 bases and J by 4 bases, with 18 bases between the two germline ends. The CDR3 coding sequence is TGCGCCAGCAGCCTGGAGGTCTACCCGGCCCCAGATACGCAGTATTTT. This sequence encodes CASSLEVYPAPDTQYF.

The gene calls are TRBV6-4 and TRBJ2-1; 9 bases match TRBD1. V dropped 4 bases and J dropped 5; count of bases not matched to a gene: 9. The germline gives CDR1 MRHNA, CDR2 SNTAGT. The CDR3 is 16 residues long. The CDR3 is CASSVLPGQGHNEQFF. The DNA of the CDR3 is TGTGCCAGCAGTGTCTTACCGGGACAGGGTCACAATGAGCAGTTCTTC.

This chain uses TRBV5-1 with TRBJ1-5; 9 bases map to TRBD1. The CDR3 length is 15 residues. V shed 4 bases and J 6 bases; nucleotides not matched to a gene: 8. The germline CDR1 and CDR2 sequences are SGHRS and YFSETQ. CDR3 region: CASSPDRGTGQPQHF. The CDR3 bases are TGCGCCAGCAGCCCTGACAGGGGGACGGGTCAGCCCCAGCATTTT.